This TCR beta chain was observed in a study of beta chain features in type 1 diabetes. As for this clone: The antigen is undetermined.

V gave up 4 bases and J gave up 0 bases, with 18 bases separating them. The CDR3 totals 17 residues. The V gene's germline CDR1 is SGHDN and CDR2 FVKESK. General study results and limits: The cDNA sequencing approach could over-represent high-TCR-expressing cells. Type 1 diabetes patients showed a moderate but significant shortening of TCRB CDR3s in all four CD4+ subsets. There were fewer insertions and more deletions at the VDJ junctions of type 1 diabetes patients.

Expressed TCRB transcripts were sequenced because the entire RNA isolate underwent reverse transcription. Measured with immunoSEQ multiplex PCR; TCRdb has only the in-frame clones, and not every one. The table shows about 740,000 clones, with around an eighth occurring only once. The rearrangement uses TRBV14 and TRBJ1-1, with D tentatively TRBD1 (5 bases). Sequenced sample: naive CD4+ T cells from blood. The clonotype was recovered from a man aged 18 to 29 with type 1 diabetes. This CDR3 reads CASSLEGFPPLNTEAFF. The CDR3 DNA sequence: TGTGCCAGCAGCCTCGAGGGGTTCCCACCTTTGAACACTGAAGCTTTCTTT.